This T cell receptor beta chain was obtained from a study of T cells in Graves' hyperthyroidism and ophthalmopathy. TCR beta CDR3 regions were amplified from RNA. First-round RT-PCR of the TCR CDR3 relied on the HTBI primer set. TCRdb re-called the multiplex PCR reads through MiXCR, storing one row per CDR3 protein. The profile shows 600,000 to 900,000 distinct CDR3 sequences, 16% of them singletons. Germline trimming cut 5 bases from V and 4 bases from J; bases unmatched to any gene: 7. Germline CDR1 and CDR2: SGHAT and FQDESV (reference sequence). CDR3 length equals 15 residues. Reasons for excluding patients were uncontrolled infection, other autoimmune disease, pregnancy or lactation. This clonotype was counted many times.

The TCR comes from a man aged 18-30 years with Graves' hyperthyroidism. Sample: blood. This rearrangement joins TRBV11-1 to TRBJ1-1; 10 positions agree with TRBD1. The CDR3 sequence is CASSRFDRGLTEAFF. CDR3 DNA: TGTGCCAGCAGCCGATTCGACAGGGGGCTCACTGAAGCTTTCTTT.